These 27 T cell receptor beta chains were sequenced from one sample in a study of blood T cell repertoires in COVID-19. Sequenced by immunoSEQ multiplex PCR; TCRdb stores in-frame clones only, minus some. The sample lists under 300,000 clones; around 88% were seen once. The sample was peripheral blood. These receptors were collected from a woman aged 70-85 years with COVID-19, enrolled during active disease.

V is TRBV18 and J is TRBJ1-6, with a weak D call TRBD1 (5 bases). Per germline, CDR1 KGHSH and CDR2 LQKENI. Trimming cost V 6 bases and J 8 bases, with 17 bases left between them. CDR3 size: 15 residues. CDR3 coding DNA: TGTGCCAGCTCCCGGGACTCTCAAGGGGATTCACCCCTCCACTTT. It yields the protein CASSRDSQGDSPLHF. Variable domain in full (rest from reference TRBV18 and TRBJ1-6): NAGVMQNPRHLVRRRGQEARLRCSPMKGHSHVYWYRQLPEEGLKFMVYLQKENIIDESGMPKERFSAEFPKEGPSILRIQQVVRGDSAAYFCASSRDSQGDSPLHFGNGTRLTVT.

The V gene is TRBV5-1, the J gene TRBJ2-5; 10 bases match TRBD1. CDR3 length equals 13 residues. The germline CDR1 and CDR2 sequences are SGHRS and YFSETQ. The V segment lost 5 bases and the J segment 4 bases; nucleotides outside the gene matches: 2. CDR3 coding DNA: TGCGCCAGCAGGAGGACAGGGGGAGAGACCCAGTACTTC. This translates into CASRRTGGETQYF.

The chain combines TRBV19 with TRBJ2-1, with 7 bases aligning to TRBD2. From germline, CDR1 is LNHDA and CDR2 SQIVND (reference sequence). This CDR3 spans 17 amino acids. Trimming took 6 bases from V and 7 from J; bases not matched to a gene: 18. CDR3 coding DNA: TGTGCCAGTAGGGACATAATCGGACTAGGATTTGAAAATGAGCAGTTCTTC. It translates to CASRDIIGLGFENEQFF.

This chain joins TRBV11-3 and TRBJ1-1; D not certain. The CDR3 is 16 amino acids. The V end was cut by 2 bases, the J end by 0 bases, with 13 bases between. CDR1 SGHNT and CDR2 YENEEA come from the germline V gene. This chain's CDR3 is CASSLSGADLNTEAFF. The CDR3 DNA reads as TGTGCCAGCAGCTTATCGGGAGCAGACTTGAACACTGAAGCTTTCTTT.

The chain uses TRBV3-1 (or the pseudogene TRBV3-2) and TRBJ2-3; 13 nucleotides line up with TRBD2. This CDR3 region has 16 residues. J lost 5 bases, V lost 2 bases, and 4 bases had no gene match. Germline assignment: CDR1 LGHDT and CDR2 YNNKEL (reference sequence). The CDR3 DNA reads TGTGCCAGCAGCCAAACTAGCGGGGGGGCCCTAGATACGCAGTATTTT. Its translation: CASSQTSGGALDTQYF.

The chain carries TRBV7-2 and TRBJ2-1; 7 bases are shared with TRBD2. Germline lookup yields CDR1 SGHTA and CDR2 FQGNSA. V lost 1 base, J lost 7 bases, and 4 bases stayed unmatched. This CDR3 region has 14 residues. CDR3 nucleotides: TGTGCCAGCAGCTTAGTGGAGGGACTAAATGAGCAGTTCTTC. It yields the protein CASSLVEGLNEQFF.

J is TRBJ1-2 and V is TRBV6-5, with 12 bases lining up with TRBD1. CDR3 length equals 16 residues. V was clipped by 4 bases and J by 6 bases; unmatched bases: 9. CDR1 is MNHEY and CDR2 is SVGAGI in the germline V gene. The CDR3 is CASSFRDRGLVDGYTF. The CDR3 coding sequence is TGTGCCAGCAGTTTCAGGGACAGGGGGCTAGTCGATGGCTACACCTTC.

The J gene is TRBJ2-2, the V gene TRBV28; TRBD2 might be the D (6 bases). Germline CDR1 reads MDHEN; CDR2 reads SYDVKM. This CDR3 spans 13 amino acids. Trimming shortened V by 4 bases and J by 5 bases, and 8 bases separated the two germline ends. DNA of the CDR3: TGTGCCAGCAGTTGGGCGGGAACCGGGGAGCTGTTTTTT. Translated, it gives CASSWAGTGELFF.

This chain links TRBV13 with TRBJ1-3; D is uncertain. V lost 2 bases and J 0 bases, leaving 14 bases between the germline ends. CDR3 size: 17 residues. Germline V CDR1 and CDR2: PRHDT, FYEKMQ (reference sequence). CDR3 amino acids: CASSLRRLRDSGNTIYF. Here the CDR3 DNA reads TGTGCCAGCAGCTTACGCCGTTTGAGGGACTCTGGAAACACCATATATTTT.

Worth noting for this clone: Other DNA sequences of this sample code for an identical CDR3. The chain employs TRBV19 and TRBJ2-7, with D perhaps matching TRBD1 (6 bases). CDR1 is LNHDA and CDR2 is SQIVND in the germline V gene (reference sequence). This CDR3 contains 14 residues. The V end lost 1 base, the J end lost 1 base, and 8 bases lay between the germline ends. CDR3 loop: CASSIGGGSYEQYF. CDR3 nucleotide sequence: TGTGCCAGTAGTATAGGAGGGGGATCCTACGAGCAGTACTTC. Combining the CDR3 with reference TRBV19 and TRBJ2-7 gives the whole variable domain DGGITQSPKYLFRKEGQNVTLSCEQNLNHDAMYWYRQDPGQGLRLIYYSQIVNDFQKGDIAEGYSVSREKKESFPLTVTSAQKNPTAFYLCASSIGGGSYEQYFGPGTRLTVT.

The rearrangement uses TRBV4-1 and TRBJ1-2; TRBD1 matches at 8 bases. This CDR3 region has 14 residues. Per the germline V gene, CDR1 is MGHRA and CDR2 is YSYEKL. V trimming: 3 bases; J trimming: 4 bases; junction bases outside the gene matches: 4. The CDR3 region has the DNA TGCGCCAGCAGCCAGGACAGGGACCTCTATGGCTACACCTTC. Translated, it gives CASSQDRDLYGYTF.

This sequence joins TRBV5-4 and TRBJ2-7, with a weak D call TRBD2 (6 bases). This CDR3 is 12 amino acids long. The V gene lost 4 bases and the J gene lost 7 bases, with 12 bases spanning the gap. Per the germline V gene, CDR1 is SGHNT and CDR2 is YYREEE (reference sequence). CDR3 residues: CASSQRVGEQYF. CDR3 nucleotide sequence: TGTGCCAGCAGCCAGCGGGTGGGGGAGCAGTACTTC.

The chain recombines TRBV3-1 (or the pseudogene TRBV3-2) with TRBJ1-2; 10 nucleotides line up with TRBD1. The CDR3 spans 17 residues. The trim removed 4 bases at V and 2 bases at J, leaving 10 bases unmatched. From germline, CDR1 is LGHDT and CDR2 YNNKEL (reference sequence). CDR3 in DNA: TGTGCCAGCAGCCCTGGGAGGACAGGGGGTTTCAACTATGGCTACACCTTC. It codes for CASSPGRTGGFNYGYTF.

This sequence joins TRBV29-1 and TRBJ1-1; weak D call: TRBD1 (5 bases). V was pared by 4 bases and J by 1 base, with 10 bases between. This CDR3 contains 13 residues. Germline CDR1 reads SQVTM; CDR2 reads ANQGSEA. CDR3 bases: TGCAGCGTTGGGAGACAGTCGAACACTGAAGCTTTCTTT. Translation gives CSVGRQSNTEAFF.

This clone was counted a few times. The J gene is TRBJ2-3, the V gene TRBV10-3; D may be TRBD2 (5 bases). Germline lookup yields CDR1 ENHRY and CDR2 SYGVKD. V gave up 10 bases and J gave up 0 bases, with 8 bases separating them. This CDR3 has 12 residues. CDR3 DNA sequence: TGTGCCACCTCTAGCAGCACAGATACGCAGTATTTT. Its translation is CATSSSTDTQYF.

As for this clone: A much larger clonotype is one base distant, so this may be a read error. The same CDR3 can be traced to other DNA sequences in this sample. The chain couples TRBV24-1 to TRBJ1-1; 8 bases match TRBD1. Trimming took 2 bases from V and 1 from J; bases not matched to a gene: 2. Germline V gene data show CDR1 as KGHDR and CDR2 as SFDVKD. The CDR3 sequence is 15 residues long. DNA for the CDR3: TGTGCCACCAGTGATTCAGGGGGCGGGAACACTGAAGCTTTCTTT. Translating it yields CATSDSGGGNTEAFF.

The chain recombines TRBV1 with TRBJ2-3; the D call TRBD2 from the table was never checked on the DNA. TRBV1 is labeled a pseudogene. The CDR3 extends over 15 amino acids. CDR3 in DNA: TGCACCAGCAGCTTCGCGGGGGGCGGTACAGATACGCAGTATTTT. Residues: CTSSFAGGGTDTQYF.

The chain has TRBV12-5 and TRBJ1-3, with 8 positions matching TRBD1. There are 18 residues in the CDR3. V shed 0 bases, J shed 3 bases, and the junction held 10 bases outside the gene matches. Per germline, CDR1 LGHNT and CDR2 FRNRAP. The CDR3 region is CASGLVPSGQEYGNTIYF. CDR3 DNA: TGTGCTAGTGGTTTGGTTCCGTCGGGACAGGAGTATGGAAACACCATATATTTT.

V usage is TRBV6-4 and J usage is TRBJ1-2, with TRBD1 matching 7 bases. Trimming cost V 0 bases and J 4 bases; bases outside gene matches: 5. This CDR3 is built from 15 residues. Germline lookup yields CDR1 MRHNA and CDR2 SNTAGT. Here the CDR3 DNA reads TGTGCCAGCAGTGACTCGATAGGGGGCGGCTATGGCTACACCTTC. Its translation: CASSDSIGGGYGYTF.

J is TRBJ1-2 and V is TRBV7-8; 10 bases map to TRBD1. Looked up from germline, CDR1 is SGHVS and CDR2 is FQNEAQ. V dropped 5 bases and J dropped 5; count of bases not matched to a gene: 8. This CDR3 region has 15 residues. CDR3 in amino acids: CASSLSGTGAYGYTF. The CDR3, as DNA: TGTGCCAGCAGCCTTTCCGGGACAGGGGCATATGGCTACACCTTC. Combining the CDR3 with reference TRBV7-8 and TRBJ1-2 gives the whole variable domain GAGVSQSPRYKVAKRGQDVALRCDPISGHVSLFWYQQALGQGPEFLTYFQNEAQLDKSGLPSDRFFAERPEGSVSTLKIQRTQQEDSAVYLCASSLSGTGAYGYTFGSGTRLTVV.

The sample holds one count of this clone. V usage is TRBV27 and J usage is TRBJ1-2; 8 bases match TRBD1. The CDR3 is made up of 16 amino acids. Germline values: CDR1 MNHEY, CDR2 SMNVEV (reference sequence). V gave up 3 bases and J gave up 6 bases; unmatched junction bases: 12. The chain's CDR3 is CASSLRPGQGVNGYTF. CDR3 bases: TGTGCCAGCAGTTTGCGTCCCGGACAGGGTGTCAATGGCTACACCTTC.

The gene calls are TRBV4-3 and TRBJ2-7; TRBD1 matches at 11 bases. This CDR3 comprises 17 residues. J lost 2 bases, V lost 1 base, and 7 bases had no gene match. Germline V gene data show CDR1 as LGHNA and CDR2 as YSLEER. CDR3 nucleotide sequence: TGCGCCAGCAGCCAAGGGACAGGGGGCGTCGAGGCCTACGAGCAGTACTTC. Its translation is CASSQGTGGVEAYEQYF.

The chain uses TRBV29-1 and TRBJ2-2; 8 nucleotides align to TRBD1. The CDR3 length is 13 residues. Germline V gene lookup returns CDR1 SQVTM and CDR2 ANQGSEA. Germline trimming cut 7 bases from V and 2 bases from J; bases unmatched to any gene: 3. The CDR3 coding sequence is TGCAGCGCGGGACAGGACAACACCGGGGAGCTGTTTTTT. Translated: CSAGQDNTGELFF.

The rearrangement joins TRBV3-1 (or the pseudogene TRBV3-2) to TRBJ1-1; D perhaps matches TRBD1 (6 bases). The CDR3 totals 14 residues. V lost 1 base and J lost 6, with 12 bases in between. Looked up from germline, CDR1 is LGHDT and CDR2 is YNNKEL (reference sequence). CDR3 in amino acids: CASSQVGGQSEAFF. CDR3 coding DNA: TGTGCCAGCAGCCAAGTGGGGGGGCAGTCTGAAGCTTTCTTT.

This chain connects TRBV3-1 (or the pseudogene TRBV3-2) to TRBJ2-1; 12 positions match TRBD2. In germline, CDR1 is LGHDT, CDR2 YNNKEL (reference sequence). Germline trimming cut 4 bases from V and 1 base from J; bases unmatched to any gene: 5. There are 17 residues in the CDR3. The CDR3 DNA reads as TGTGCCAGCAGCCTTACTAGCGGGGGGCGTTCCTACAATGAGCAGTTCTTC. It yields the protein CASSLTSGGRSYNEQFF.

The chain employs TRBV6-5 and TRBJ2-1; weak D call: TRBD2 (5 bases). The CDR3 length is 13 residues. Trimming removed 2 bases from V and 9 bases from J, with 11 bases in between. Germline CDR1 reads MNHEY; CDR2 reads SVGAGI. CDR3 amino acids: CASSYRGQSEQFF. CDR3 sequence (DNA): TGTGCCAGCAGTTACCGGGGTCAATCTGAGCAGTTCTTC.

This sequence joins TRBV12-3 or TRBV12-4 and TRBJ2-2; no definite D call. The V end was cut by 8 bases, the J end by 0 bases, with 4 bases between. The CDR3 covers 12 residues. CDR3 in amino acids: CASGPNTGELFF. CDR3 sequence (DNA): TGTGCCAGCGGGCCGAACACCGGGGAGCTGTTTTTT.